This TCR beta chain was obtained from a study of blood T cells in healthy people across ages. A second PCR, run for about 7 to 12 cycles, used a sample-barcoded 5' primer plus a J-beta primer mix. Via MiXCR, TCRdb re-called the 5' RACE reads, giving one row per CDR3 protein. Of some 1,800,000 distinct CDR3 sequences detected, about two fifths appear once; the ten largest clones hold more than 20%. On this clonotype: Its antigen is unidentified.

Broader study findings: Comparison with aged donors showed that long-lived donors had more naive CD4+ cells and higher diversity. The study could not conclusively compare naive and antigen-experienced cells, given its unsorted PBMCs. Investigators viewed diversity estimates from one million T cells as underestimates, the study reported.

With 5 bases removed from V and 10 bases from J, the gap between germline ends came to 12 bases. This CDR3 is 12 amino acids long. From germline, CDR1 is MNHEY and CDR2 SVGAGI. Sequenced input: blood. The TCR sequence derives from a human donor in good health. This rearrangement joins TRBV6-5 to TRBJ2-1, with D maybe TRBD1 (6 bases). This CDR3 reads CASSTIRGEQFF. Here the CDR3 DNA reads TGTGCCAGCAGTACGATTAGGGGGGAGCAGTTCTTC.